One T cell receptor beta chain is described in this entry. The antigen is not known. Upon completion of roughly ten days in culture, CD4+ T cells were isolated. Each person got two doses of an mRNA SARS-CoV-2 vaccine, BNT162b2 or mRNA-1273. Cultures received IL-2 medium that replaced half the medium on days 3 and 7. TCRdb's copy holds only in-frame clones and misses some; the assay was immunoSEQ multiplex PCR. The sample lists 57,000 or so clones, about four fifths occurring once. The V gene lost 1 base and the J gene lost 7 bases, with 5 bases spanning the gap. Germline V CDR1 and CDR2: MDHEN, SYDVKM. The CDR3 runs 12 residues. The sample comes from a study of vaccination effects on CD4 cells after COVID-19. Study-level background: Median timing of post-vaccine samples was 72 days after the second dose. Findings of the study overall: From healthy vaccinees, only 1 of 255 vaccine-induced clones also reacted to common cold coronaviruses. In the late period after vaccination, infection- and vaccine-induced clones contracted markedly.

Material: CD4+ T cells from PBMCs cultured without peptide, obtained after COVID-19 vaccination. The V and J genes are TRBV28 and TRBJ1-5; no clear D. The TCR sequence derives from a human donor who received a COVID-19 vaccine. CDR3 DNA: TGTGCCAGCAGTTTATTAGGGCAGCCCCAGCATTTT. It specifies CASSLLGQPQHF.